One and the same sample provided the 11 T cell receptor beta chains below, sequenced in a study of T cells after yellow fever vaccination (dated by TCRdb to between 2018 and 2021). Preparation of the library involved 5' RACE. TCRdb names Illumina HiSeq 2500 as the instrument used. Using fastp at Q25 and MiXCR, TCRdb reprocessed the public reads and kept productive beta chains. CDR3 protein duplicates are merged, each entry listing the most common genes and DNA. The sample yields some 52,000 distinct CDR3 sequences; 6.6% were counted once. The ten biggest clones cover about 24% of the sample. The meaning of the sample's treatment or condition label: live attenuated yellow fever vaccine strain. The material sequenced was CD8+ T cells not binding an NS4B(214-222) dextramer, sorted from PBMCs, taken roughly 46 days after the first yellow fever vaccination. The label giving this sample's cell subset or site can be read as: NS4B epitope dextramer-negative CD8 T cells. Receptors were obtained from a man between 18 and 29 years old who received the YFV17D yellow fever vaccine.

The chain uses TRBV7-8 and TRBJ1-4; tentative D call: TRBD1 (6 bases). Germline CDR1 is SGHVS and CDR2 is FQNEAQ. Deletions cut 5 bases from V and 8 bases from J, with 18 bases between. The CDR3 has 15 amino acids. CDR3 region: CASSAQGSLGEKLFF. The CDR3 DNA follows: TGTGCCAGCAGCGCTCAGGGGTCTCTTGGGGAAAAACTGTTTTTT.

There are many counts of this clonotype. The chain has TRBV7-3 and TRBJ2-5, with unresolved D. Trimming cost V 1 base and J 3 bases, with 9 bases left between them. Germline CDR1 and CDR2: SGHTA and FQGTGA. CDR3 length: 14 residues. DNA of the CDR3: TGTGCCAGCAGCTTAATTCTCTGGAAAGAGACCCAGTACTTC. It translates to CASSLILWKETQYF.

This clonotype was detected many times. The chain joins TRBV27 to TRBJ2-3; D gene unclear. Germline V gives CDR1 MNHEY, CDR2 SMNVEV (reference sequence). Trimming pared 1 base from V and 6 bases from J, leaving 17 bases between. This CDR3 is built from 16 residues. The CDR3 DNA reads TGTGCCAGCAGTTTATGGGCTAGTGGGGATGGGGATACGCAGTATTTT. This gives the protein CASSLWASGDGDTQYF.

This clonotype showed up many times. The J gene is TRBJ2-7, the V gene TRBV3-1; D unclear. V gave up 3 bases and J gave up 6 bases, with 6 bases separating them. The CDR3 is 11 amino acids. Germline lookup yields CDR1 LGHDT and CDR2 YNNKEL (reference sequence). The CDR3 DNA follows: TGTGCCAGCAGCCAGACCATCGAGCAGTACTTC. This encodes CASSQTIEQYF.

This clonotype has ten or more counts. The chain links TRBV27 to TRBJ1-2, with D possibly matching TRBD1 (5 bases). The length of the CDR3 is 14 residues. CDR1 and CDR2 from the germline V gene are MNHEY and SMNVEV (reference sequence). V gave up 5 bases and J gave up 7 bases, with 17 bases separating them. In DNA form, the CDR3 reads TGTGCCAGCAGTCCCCTGGGCAGGGAAGTTGGCTACACCTTC. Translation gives CASSPLGREVGYTF.

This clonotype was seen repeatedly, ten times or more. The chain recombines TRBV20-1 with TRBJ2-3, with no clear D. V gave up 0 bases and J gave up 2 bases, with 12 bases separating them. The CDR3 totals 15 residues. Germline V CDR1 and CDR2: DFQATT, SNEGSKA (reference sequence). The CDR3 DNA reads TGCAGTGCTAGAGACTATGGCGCCATCACAGATACGCAGTATTTT. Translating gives CSARDYGAITDTQYF.

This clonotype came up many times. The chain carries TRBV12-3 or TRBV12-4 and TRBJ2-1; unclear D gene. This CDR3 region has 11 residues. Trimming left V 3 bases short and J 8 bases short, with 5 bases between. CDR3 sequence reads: CASSFGYEQFF. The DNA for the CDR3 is TGTGCCAGCAGTTTCGGGTATGAGCAGTTCTTC.

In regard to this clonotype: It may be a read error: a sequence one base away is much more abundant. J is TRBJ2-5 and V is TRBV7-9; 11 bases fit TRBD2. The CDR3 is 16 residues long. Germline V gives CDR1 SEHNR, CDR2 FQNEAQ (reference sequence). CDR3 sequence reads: CDSSLGTSGPQETQYF. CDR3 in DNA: TGTGACAGCAGCTTAGGGACTAGCGGCCCACAAGAGACCCAGTACTTC. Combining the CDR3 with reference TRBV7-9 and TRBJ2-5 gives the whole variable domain DTGVSQNPRHKITKRGQNVTFRCDPISEHNRLYWYRQTLGQGPEFLTYFQNEAQLEKSRLLSDRFSAERPKGSFSTLEIQRTEQGDSAMYLCDSSLGTSGPQETQYFGPGTRLLVL.

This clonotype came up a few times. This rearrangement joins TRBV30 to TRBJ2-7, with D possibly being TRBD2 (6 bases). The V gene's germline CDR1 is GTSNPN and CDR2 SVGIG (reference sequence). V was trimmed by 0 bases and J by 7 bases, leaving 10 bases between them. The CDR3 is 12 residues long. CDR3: CAWSVGGDEQYF. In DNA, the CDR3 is TGTGCCTGGAGTGTTGGAGGGGATGAGCAGTACTTC.

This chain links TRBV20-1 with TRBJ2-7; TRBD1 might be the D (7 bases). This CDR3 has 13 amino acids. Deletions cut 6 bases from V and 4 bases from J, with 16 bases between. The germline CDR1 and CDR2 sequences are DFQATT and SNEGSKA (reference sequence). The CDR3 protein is CSAAGQRRYEQYV. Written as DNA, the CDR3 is TGCAGTGCGGCGGGACAGAGAAGATACGAGCAGTACGTC.

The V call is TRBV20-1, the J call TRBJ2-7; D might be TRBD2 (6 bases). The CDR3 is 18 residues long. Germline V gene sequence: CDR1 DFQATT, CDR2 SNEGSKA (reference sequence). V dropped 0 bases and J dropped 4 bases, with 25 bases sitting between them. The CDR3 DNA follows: TGCAGTGCTAGAGATTATCGTGGGACTCAAGATCGGGGATACGAGCAGTACTTC. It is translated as CSARDYRGTQDRGYEQYF.